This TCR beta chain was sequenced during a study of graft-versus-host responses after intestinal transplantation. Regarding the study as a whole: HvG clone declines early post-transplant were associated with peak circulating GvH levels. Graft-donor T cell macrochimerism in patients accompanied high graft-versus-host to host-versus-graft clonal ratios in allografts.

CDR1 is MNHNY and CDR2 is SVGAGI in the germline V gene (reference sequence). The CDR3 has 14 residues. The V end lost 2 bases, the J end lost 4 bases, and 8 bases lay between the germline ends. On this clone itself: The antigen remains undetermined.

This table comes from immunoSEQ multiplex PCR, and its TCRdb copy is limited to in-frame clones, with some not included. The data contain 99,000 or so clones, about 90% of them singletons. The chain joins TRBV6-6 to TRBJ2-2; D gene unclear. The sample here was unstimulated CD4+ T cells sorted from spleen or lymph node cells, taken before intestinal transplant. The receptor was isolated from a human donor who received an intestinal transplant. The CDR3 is CASSYVGSTGELFF. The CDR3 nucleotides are TGTGCCAGCAGTTACGTGGGTTCCACCGGGGAGCTGTTTTTT.